This T cell receptor (beta chain) was documented in a study of T-cell memory formation after mild COVID-19 (dated by TCRdb to the early 2020s). Some background on the complete study: Most TCR sequence clusters were specific to one of the two donors. T-cell clones expanding and contracting after mild COVID-19 in two donors were tracked by longitudinal TCRalpha and TCRbeta repertoire sequencing. Two young, previously healthy adult volunteers made up the cohort, one male and one female.

The run used an Illumina NovaSeq 6000. TCRalpha and TCRbeta cDNA libraries were constructed by 5'RACE with constant-segment primers, with sample barcodes and unique molecular identifiers being introduced. RNA was extracted from every sample with Trizol reagent. The libraries were amplified in two PCR steps, and the second step added a second sample barcode and Illumina TruSeq adapters. Libraries were sequenced on an Illumina NovaSeq with 2 x 150 bp paired-end reads. The source study handled its data this way. Demultiplexing of reads and collapsing into UMI-guided consensus sequences were performed with migec v1.2.7. Using mixcr v2.1.11, UMI consensuses were aligned to TRA and TRB V and J templates and then assembled into clonotypes. Clonotypes were classified as expanded or contracted when called significant by both edgeR and NoisET, with noise models trained on biological replicates. For edgeR calls, the cutoffs were a false discovery rate-adjusted p below 0.01 and a log2 fold-change threshold of 1. As an exploratory analysis of dynamics, max-normalized trajectories of the 1000 most abundant clonotypes were examined with PCA combined with hierarchical clustering. Each responding clone was given a CD4 or CD8 phenotype based on the CD4+ and CD8+ repertoires, which had been sequenced separately. The public reads were quality trimmed at Q25 with fastp and then assembled into clones with MiXCR by TCRdb, keeping productive beta chains. Rows are combined by CDR3 protein, so each entry shows the most common genes and DNA. TCRdb, rather than the study authors, made the V and J calls. Within this sample are 550,000 to 700,000 distinct CDR3 sequences, with over 15% of them counted one time only. The top ten hold around 12% of the sample.

This clonotype was seen a few times. Its target antigen remains unknown. No qualities accompany the bases; no much larger clone lies one base away. Germline trimming: 7 bases from V, 4 bases from J; junction bases outside gene matches: 9. The CDR3, from cysteine to phenylalanine, totals 15 residues. The CDR3 DNA has 45 bases and is translated from base 1. CDR1 and CDR2 are read off the germline V gene (reference sequence) as SEHNR and FQNEAQ. Study-wide findings and limitations: The second-wave clones that peaked on day 37 were not confirmed to be SARS-CoV-2 specific. Balanced CD4/CD8 phenotypes were observed for clones contracting from day 15 to 85, whereas a bias towards CD4+ was observed for a second wave of clones expanding from day 15 to 37. Some responding clones were detected in pre-infection memory, which suggested that pre-existing cross-reactive memory T cells had joined the SARS-CoV-2 response. Contracting CD4+ clones appeared mostly in the CM and EM memory subsets, whereas CD8+ clones were enriched in EMRA. Only a couple of mild cases were covered by the study, and larger cohorts that include severe cases with pre-infection samples were considered necessary.

PBMCs were isolated by Ficoll-Paque density gradient centrifugation. The chain is assembled from TRBV7-9 and TRBJ2-3; 9 middle bases align to TRBD1. The origin of this receptor is an adult woman who had mild COVID-19 (a few samples of this study predate the infection). The sample titles of this study are shuffled in the database, so cell type and time point are left out; the donor was told from shared clones. Sequencing was performed on PBMCs or a T cell subset sorted from them (not recorded which). The CDR3 region: CASNPNRGPADTQYF. The nucleotide sequence reads as follows: TGTGCCAGCAACCCCAACAGGGGGCCGGCAGATACGCAGTATTTT.